Presented here are 23 T cell receptor beta chains from one specimen sequenced in a study of beta chain features in type 1 diabetes. Study results and limitations: Type 1 diabetes patients showed a moderate but significant shortening of TCRB CDR3s in all four CD4+ subsets.

Antigen specificity for these receptors is unknown. Expressed TCRB transcripts were sequenced, since all the RNA that had been isolated was reverse transcribed. Libraries were prepared by immunoSEQ multiplex PCR; TCRdb keeps only in-frame clonotypes and omits some of them. The sample shows approximately 280,000 clones, approximately 16% of them seen only once. The sample was naive CD4+ T cells from blood. The receptor source for this set is a man aged 18-30 years with type 1 diabetes.

The table lists this clone with a few counts. The chain joins TRBV15 to TRBJ2-3; 8 bases map to TRBD2. The CDR3 sequence is 16 residues long. CDR1 and CDR2 from the germline V gene are LNHNV and YYDKDF (reference sequence). The V segment lost 3 bases and the J segment 0 bases; nucleotides outside the gene matches: 5. DNA of the CDR3: TGTGCCACCAGCAGCACTAGCGGTACTAGCACAGATACGCAGTATTTT. Amino acid sequence: CATSSTSGTSTDTQYF.

The chain is built from TRBV5-4 and TRBJ2-1; TRBD2 aligns across 13 bases. The CDR3 is 18 residues long. V was pared by 4 bases and J by 1 base, with 8 bases of the junction left unmatched. The germline CDR1 and CDR2 sequences are SGHNT and YYREEE (reference sequence). The CDR3 DNA follows: TGTGCCAGCAGCCGAGGACTAGCGGGAGAGGGGTCCTACAATGAGCAGTTCTTC. Amino acid sequence: CASSRGLAGEGSYNEQFF.

The chain uses TRBV19 and TRBJ2-7; D might be TRBD1 (6 bases). CDR1 is LNHDA and CDR2 is SQIVND in the germline V gene (reference sequence). The CDR3 loop spans 14 amino acids. The V end was cut by 9 bases, the J end by 2 bases, with 17 bases between. CDR3 nucleotides: TGTGCCAGCAGATCGACAGGAAAAACCTACGAGCAGTACTTC. Protein product: CASRSTGKTYEQYF. The full variable domain, with the rest looked up from reference TRBV19 and TRBJ2-7, is DGGITQSPKYLFRKEGQNVTLSCEQNLNHDAMYWYRQDPGQGLRLIYYSQIVNDFQKGDIAEGYSVSREKKESFPLTVTSAQKNPTAFYLCASRSTGKTYEQYFGPGTRLTVT.

This clone was observed a few times. Other DNA sequences within the sample encode an identical CDR3. V usage is TRBV9 and J usage is TRBJ2-5, with D unresolved. The CDR3 consists of 13 residues. The V end lost 2 bases, the J end lost 4 bases, and 9 bases lay between the germline ends. From germline, CDR1 is SGDLS and CDR2 YYNGEE. The CDR3 is CASSVDRGETQYF. The CDR3 region has the DNA TGTGCCAGCAGCGTGGATCGCGGAGAGACCCAGTACTTC.

This chain connects TRBV19 to TRBJ2-1; 10 bases fit TRBD2. Germline loops: CDR1 LNHDA, CDR2 SQIVND (reference sequence). The CDR3 totals 15 residues. V gave up 6 bases and J gave up 4 bases; unmatched junction bases: 6. CDR3 protein: CASSEGLAKYNEQFF. Here the CDR3 DNA reads TGTGCCAGTAGCGAGGGACTAGCGAAATACAATGAGCAGTTCTTC.

In its sample, this clone was seen a few times. The rearrangement uses TRBV4-3 and TRBJ1-6; D perhaps matches TRBD1 (5 bases). CDR1 is LGHNA and CDR2 is YSLEER in the germline V gene. The V gene lost 1 base and the J gene lost 0 bases, with 7 bases spanning the gap. The CDR3 spans 16 residues. DNA of the CDR3: TGCGCCAGCAGCCAAGGGGGCGGCTCCTATAATTCACCCCTCCACTTT. This gives the protein CASSQGGGSYNSPLHF.

The chain recombines TRBV6-5 with TRBJ2-5, with 9 bases lining up with TRBD1. Germline V CDR1 and CDR2: MNHEY, SVGAGI. The V segment lost 6 bases and the J segment 7 bases; nucleotides outside the gene matches: 9. The CDR3 is 14 amino acids. CDR3 DNA sequence: TGTGCCAGCAGGACCGACAGGGGGGGTGGGACCCAGTACTTC. Protein sequence: CASRTDRGGGTQYF.

The table lists this clone with a few counts. The rearrangement uses TRBV7-2 and TRBJ2-7, with 11 positions matching TRBD2. This CDR3 is 15 amino acids long. J was trimmed by 2 bases and V by 1 base; bases with no gene match: 1. The germline CDR1 and CDR2 sequences are SGHTA and FQGNSA. CDR3 amino acids: CASSLGLAGPYEQYF. CDR3 coding DNA: TGTGCCAGCAGCTTAGGACTAGCGGGGCCCTACGAGCAGTACTTC.

This clone was counted a few times. V usage is TRBV7-9 and J usage is TRBJ2-5; D gene unclear. Trimming cost V 5 bases and J 0 bases, with 13 bases left between them. There are 15 residues in the CDR3. Germline assignment: CDR1 SEHNR and CDR2 FQNEAQ (reference sequence). The DNA for the CDR3 is TGTGCCAGCAGCCCCAGGTTAACGTACCAAGAGACCCAGTACTTC. It is translated as CASSPRLTYQETQYF. Drawing the rest from reference TRBV7-9 and TRBJ2-5, the complete variable domain is DTGVSQNPRHKITKRGQNVTFRCDPISEHNRLYWYRQTLGQGPEFLTYFQNEAQLEKSRLLSDRFSAERPKGSFSTLEIQRTEQGDSAMYLCASSPRLTYQETQYFGPGTRLLVL.

In this sample, this clone turned up a few times. The chain combines TRBV7-2 with TRBJ1-5; the match to TRBD1 covers 9 bases. Trimming took 5 bases from V and 5 from J; bases not matched to a gene: 1. The CDR3 is 13 amino acids. CDR1 and CDR2 (germline): SGHTA, FQGNSA. The CDR3 loop reads CASSRQGDQPQHF. CDR3 bases: TGTGCCAGCAGCCGACAGGGGGATCAGCCCCAGCATTTT.

The CDR3 DNA reads TGTGCCAGCAGCCCCGGGCGGGACAGCTATAGCAATCAGCCCCAGCATTTT. Translated: CASSPGRDSYSNQPQHF. The chain carries TRBV7-9 and TRBJ1-5; 7 nucleotides match TRBD1. Trimming cost V 5 bases and J 0 bases; bases outside gene matches: 10. Germline V gives CDR1 SEHNR, CDR2 FQNEAQ (reference sequence). This CDR3 is 17 amino acids long.

Only one count was recorded for this clone. The chain combines TRBV5-1 with TRBJ2-7; 10 nucleotides line up with TRBD2. The CDR3 length is 15 residues. The ends lost 4 bases at V and 2 bases at J; junction bases unmatched: 6. The germline CDR1 and CDR2 sequences are SGHRS and YFSETQ. CDR3 amino acids: CASSLPGTSAYEQYF. The CDR3 coding sequence is TGCGCCAGCAGCCTCCCCGGGACTAGCGCCTACGAGCAGTACTTC.

V is TRBV10-3 and J is TRBJ2-7, with D possibly being TRBD2 (5 bases). The CDR3 contains 12 residues. The V gene's germline CDR1 is ENHRY and CDR2 SYGVKD. V lost 6 bases and J lost 0, with 6 bases in between. The CDR3 sequence: CAISGDSYEQYF. The CDR3 nucleotides read TGTGCCATCAGCGGGGACTCCTACGAGCAGTACTTC.

The chain uses TRBV5-1 and TRBJ1-2; a possible D gene is TRBD1 (6 bases). This CDR3 is built from 15 residues. Germline CDR1 SGHRS, CDR2 YFSETQ. Trimming stripped 4 bases from V and 3 bases from J, with 16 bases between. CDR3 nucleotides: TGCGCCAGCAGCCCAGGAAAGGGGGAATACTATGGCTACACCTTC. It encodes CASSPGKGEYYGYTF.

This clone has just a few counts. The V and J genes are TRBV7-8 and TRBJ2-1; 7 nucleotides match TRBD2. The germline gives CDR1 SGHVS, CDR2 FQNEAQ. V dropped 2 bases and J dropped 0; count of bases not matched to a gene: 1. The CDR3 has 15 amino acids. Here the CDR3 DNA reads TGTGCCAGCAGCTTAAGCGGGGCCTCCTACAATGAGCAGTTCTTC. Encoded protein: CASSLSGASYNEQFF.

The J gene is TRBJ1-2, the V gene TRBV28; 8 bases map to TRBD1. V dropped 5 bases and J dropped 8; count of bases not matched to a gene: 16. The CDR3 length is 16 residues. Germline-derived CDR1 and CDR2 are MDHEN and SYDVKM. CDR3 sequence reads: CASSKSGTGRLRGYTF. CDR3 in DNA: TGTGCCAGCAGTAAATCCGGGACAGGACGCCTCAGGGGCTACACCTTC.

This rearrangement joins TRBV4-3 to TRBJ2-5; D may be TRBD2 (5 bases). Germline CDR1 reads LGHNA; CDR2 reads YSLEER. Trimming cost V 0 bases and J 9 bases, with 14 bases left between them. The CDR3 extends over 14 amino acids. In nucleotides, the CDR3 is TGCGCCAGCAGCCAAGATGCGGGCCCCGGAGCCCAGTACTTC. Its protein is CASSQDAGPGAQYF.

The rearrangement joins TRBV7-2 to TRBJ2-6; maybe TRBD1 (6 bases). The CDR3 is 16 amino acids. Trimming removed 5 bases from V and 0 bases from J, with 11 bases in between. Germline V gives CDR1 SGHTA, CDR2 FQGNSA. For the CDR3, the DNA is TGTGCCAGCAGCGAGGCAGGGGCCTCTGGGGCCAACGTCCTGACTTTC. This sequence encodes CASSEAGASGANVLTF.

The rearrangement links TRBV2 to TRBJ2-3; D is possibly TRBD2 (6 bases). The CDR3 is made up of 15 amino acids. Germline CDR1 is SNHLY and CDR2 is FYNNEI. V dropped 4 bases and J dropped 0 bases, with 11 bases sitting between them. CDR3 in DNA: TGTGCCAGCAGTGTTGCGGGACTCAGCACAGATACGCAGTATTTT. Translating it yields CASSVAGLSTDTQYF.

The chain uses TRBV27 and TRBJ2-7, with TRBD2 matching over 10 bases. V was pared by 0 bases and J by 0 bases, with 2 bases of the junction left unmatched. This CDR3 comprises 16 residues. Germline values: CDR1 MNHEY, CDR2 SMNVEV (reference sequence). Here the CDR3 reads CASSLSSGRASYEQYF. Written as DNA, the CDR3 is TGTGCCAGCAGTTTATCCAGCGGGAGGGCCTCCTACGAGCAGTACTTC.

J is TRBJ1-5 and V is TRBV28, with a weak D call TRBD1 (6 bases). The CDR3 consists of 16 residues. Per the germline V gene, CDR1 is MDHEN and CDR2 is SYDVKM. Trimming removed 4 bases from V and 3 bases from J, with 16 bases in between. Here the CDR3 reads CASSSPQTGYNQPQHF. CDR3 nucleotide sequence: TGTGCCAGCAGTTCCCCGCAGACAGGCTACAATCAGCCCCAGCATTTT.

The rearrangement joins TRBV4-1 to TRBJ2-3; 7 bases map to TRBD1. Germline CDR1 is MGHRA and CDR2 is YSYEKL. V lost 0 bases, J lost 8 bases, and 5 bases stayed unmatched. The CDR3 totals 14 residues. The CDR3 protein is CASSQDRDSGTQYF. CDR3 nucleotide sequence: TGCGCCAGCAGCCAAGATCGGGACAGTGGTACGCAGTATTTT.

The rearrangement uses TRBV9 and TRBJ2-1, with D perhaps TRBD2 (6 bases). CDR3 length: 13 residues. V was pared by 0 bases and J by 8 bases, with 9 bases between. The V gene's germline CDR1 is SGDLS and CDR2 YYNGEE. CDR3 nucleotides: TGTGCCAGCAGCGTAGGGTTAGCGGATGAGCAGTTCTTC. This sequence encodes CASSVGLADEQFF.